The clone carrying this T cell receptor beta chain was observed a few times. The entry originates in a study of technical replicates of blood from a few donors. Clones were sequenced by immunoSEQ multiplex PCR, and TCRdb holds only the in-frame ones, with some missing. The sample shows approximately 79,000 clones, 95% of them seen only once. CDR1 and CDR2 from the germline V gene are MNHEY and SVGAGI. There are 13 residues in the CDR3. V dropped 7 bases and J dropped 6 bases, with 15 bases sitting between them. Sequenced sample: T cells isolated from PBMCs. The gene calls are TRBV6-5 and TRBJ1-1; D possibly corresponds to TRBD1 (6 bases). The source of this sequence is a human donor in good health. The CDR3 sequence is CASTQGQSPEAFF. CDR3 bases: TGTGCCAGCACCCAGGGGCAGAGCCCTGAAGCTTTCTTT.